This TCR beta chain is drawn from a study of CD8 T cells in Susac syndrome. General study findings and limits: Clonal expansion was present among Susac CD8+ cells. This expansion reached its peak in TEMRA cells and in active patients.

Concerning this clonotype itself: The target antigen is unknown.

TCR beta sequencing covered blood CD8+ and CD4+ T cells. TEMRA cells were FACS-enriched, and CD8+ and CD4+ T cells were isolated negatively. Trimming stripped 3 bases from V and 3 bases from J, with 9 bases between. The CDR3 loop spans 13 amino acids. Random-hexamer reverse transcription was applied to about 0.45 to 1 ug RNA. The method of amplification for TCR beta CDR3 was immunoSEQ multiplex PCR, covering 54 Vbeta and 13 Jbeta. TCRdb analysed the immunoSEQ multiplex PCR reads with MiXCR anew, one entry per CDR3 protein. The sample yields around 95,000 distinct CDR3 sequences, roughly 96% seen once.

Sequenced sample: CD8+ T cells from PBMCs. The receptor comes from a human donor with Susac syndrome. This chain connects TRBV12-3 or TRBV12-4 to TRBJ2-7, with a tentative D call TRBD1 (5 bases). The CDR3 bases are TGTGCCAGCAGTTTGGACACCCACTACGAGCAGTACTTC. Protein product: CASSLDTHYEQYF.